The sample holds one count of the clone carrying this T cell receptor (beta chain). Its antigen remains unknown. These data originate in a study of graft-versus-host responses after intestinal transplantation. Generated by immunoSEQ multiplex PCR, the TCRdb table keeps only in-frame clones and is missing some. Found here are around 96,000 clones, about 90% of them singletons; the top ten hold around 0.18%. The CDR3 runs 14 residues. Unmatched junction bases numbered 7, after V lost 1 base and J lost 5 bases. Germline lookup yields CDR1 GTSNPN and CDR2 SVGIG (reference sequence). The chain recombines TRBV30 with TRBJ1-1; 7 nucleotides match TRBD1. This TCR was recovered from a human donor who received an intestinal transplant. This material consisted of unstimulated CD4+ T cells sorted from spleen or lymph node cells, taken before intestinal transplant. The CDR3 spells CAWSELQGRTEAFF. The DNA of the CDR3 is TGTGCCTGGAGTGAGCTACAGGGGAGGACTGAAGCTTTCTTT.